One and the same sample provided the 3 T cell receptor beta chains below, sequenced in a study of blood T cell repertoires in COVID-19. Method: immunoSEQ multiplex PCR; TCRdb's copy keeps in-frame clones and lacks some. The table shows over 120,000 clones, with roughly 79% occurring only once. The sample was peripheral blood. The receptors originated from a human donor in a cohort sampled during active COVID-19.

This clone appeared once. V gene TRBV5-6 combines with J gene TRBJ2-7, with D maybe TRBD1 (5 bases). V was clipped by 5 bases and J by 2 bases, with 14 bases between them. CDR1 SGHDT and CDR2 YYEEEE come from the germline V gene. The length of the CDR3 is 14 residues. The DNA of the CDR3 is TGTGCCAGCAGTCCCCTCGACAGAGCCTACGAGCAGTACTTC. This codes for CASSPLDRAYEQYF.

This chain joins TRBV6-1 and TRBJ1-1; D call uncertain. CDR3 length equals 16 residues. Germline CDR1 MNHNS, CDR2 SASEGT. V was pared by 3 bases and J by 5 bases, with 19 bases between. DNA of the CDR3: TGTGCCAGCAGTGAGCCGGGATCTCCGCGTTCTACTGAAGCTTTCTTT. Protein product: CASSEPGSPRSTEAFF.

The chain has TRBV2 and TRBJ2-5, with D possibly matching TRBD1 (6 bases). The CDR3 runs 15 residues. Trimming took off 7 bases at V and 1 base at J, with 16 bases between the two ends. The germline V gene encodes CDR1 SNHLY and CDR2 FYNNEI. CDR3 amino acids: CASNFGTSFQETQYF. DNA of the CDR3: TGTGCCAGCAACTTTGGGACATCCTTCCAAGAGACCCAGTACTTC.